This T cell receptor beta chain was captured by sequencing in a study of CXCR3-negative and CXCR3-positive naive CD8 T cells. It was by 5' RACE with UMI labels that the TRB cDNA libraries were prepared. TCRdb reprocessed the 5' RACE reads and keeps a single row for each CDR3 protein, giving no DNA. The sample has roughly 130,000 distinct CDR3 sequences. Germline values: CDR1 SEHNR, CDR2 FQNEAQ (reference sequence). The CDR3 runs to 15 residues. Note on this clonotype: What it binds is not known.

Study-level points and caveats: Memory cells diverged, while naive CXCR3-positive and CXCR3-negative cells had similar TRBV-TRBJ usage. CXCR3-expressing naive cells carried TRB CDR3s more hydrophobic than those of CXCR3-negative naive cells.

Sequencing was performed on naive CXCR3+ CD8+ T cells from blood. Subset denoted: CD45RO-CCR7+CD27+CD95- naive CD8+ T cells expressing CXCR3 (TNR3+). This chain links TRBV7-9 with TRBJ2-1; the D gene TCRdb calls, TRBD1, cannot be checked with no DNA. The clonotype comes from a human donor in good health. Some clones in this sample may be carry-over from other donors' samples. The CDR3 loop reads CASSSTGQGENEQFF.